The subject of this entry is one T cell receptor beta chain. Antigen: not known. TCRdb independently ran MiXCR on the RT-PCR reads; one entry per CDR3 protein. This sample yields about 780,000 distinct CDR3 sequences, of which less than 20% are seen a single time; about 11% belongs to the top ten. These data originate in a study of response to subunit inactivated influenza vaccine. Broader study findings: It was suggested by the authors that few new T cells are recruited by each seasonal influenza vaccination.

CDR3 size: 12 residues. Germline assignment: CDR1 MGHRA and CDR2 YSYEKL. V was cut by 8 bases and J by 1 base, with 8 bases left in between. V usage is TRBV4-1 and J usage is TRBJ1-2, with D perhaps matching TRBD1 (5 bases). The origin of this receptor is a man aged 45 to 65 who received an inactivated influenza vaccine. Specimen: PBMCs from blood, collected roughly 5 days after vaccination. CDR3 sequence (DNA): TGCGCCAGCTCAGGGTTTAACTATGGCTACACCTTC. It translates to CASSGFNYGYTF.